This T cell receptor beta chain came from a study of breast tumors, draining lymph nodes, adjacent tissues. TCRdb re-derived calls from the multiplex PCR reads in MiXCR, one entry per CDR3 protein. The sample contains tens of thousands of distinct CDR3 sequences, approximately 19% of which appear only once. Samples came from axillary lymph nodes draining the breast cancer. Whole-study results and caveats: Data fit most tumor T cells coming from lymph node, expanding in tumor. Tumors had less TCR diversity than lymph nodes, more than nontumor tissue.

At least ten counts were recorded for this clonotype. What it binds is not known. The CDR3 length is 14 residues. CDR1 and CDR2 (germline): ENHRY, SYGVKD. J was trimmed by 6 bases and V by 3 bases; bases with no gene match: 6. Sequences were obtained from axillary lymph node tissue. V usage is TRBV10-3 and J usage is TRBJ2-7; 9 positions match TRBD2. The clonotype comes from a female donor with breast cancer. Some clones in this sample may be carry-over from other donors' samples. CDR3 region: CAISESGREGEQYF. The CDR3 DNA follows: TGTGCCATCAGTGAAAGTGGGCGGGAGGGCGAGCAGTACTTC.